The sequence of this TCR beta chain was determined in a study of blood T cell repertoires in COVID-19. As to this clone: This is likely a read error, given that the CDR3 carries no conserved phenylalanine or tryptophan at its end. Because the CDR3's place on the DNA is in doubt, the DNA is left out and the CDR3 is given as listed by TCRdb.

Original handling: By means of reference gene primer amplification, nucleated cell counts were estimated. Assay: immunoSEQ multiplex PCR; the TCRdb copy retains only in-frame clones and omits some. V, J and clone size were drawn from that table, and D and trimming were deduced from the DNA. The sample has around 450,000 clones, 85% to 90% seen once; the top ten hold roughly 4%. CDR1 and CDR2 (germline): SGHTA, FQGTGA. The CDR3 is 9 residues long, counting both termini. V gene TRBV7-3 combines with J gene TRBJ2-7; the DNA was not compared with TRBD2, the D call given in the table. This sequence was found in a woman in her thirties with acute or convalescent COVID-19. The sample was peripheral blood. The CDR3 spells CASTRPRRL.